The present entry profiles one TCR beta chain with its context. Its antigen is not known. Sequencing used immunoSEQ multiplex PCR; TCRdb keeps in-frame clones, though not all of them. The table lists about 61,000 clones, about 91% of them singletons. This entry belongs to a study of OX40 agonist ivuxolimab in advanced cancers. Study in general: The mean age was roughly 60 years, ranging from 23 to 79, with about four fifths of participants male. Prior therapy, whether anti-PD-1, anti-PD-L1 or anti-CTLA-4, was allowed, and 40% had some. Study-level points and caveats: Part of the nonresponder group also had normalized T-cell clonal expansion that was low.

The timepoints at which blood was sampled were baseline, cycle 4 day 1, and cycle 7 day 1. This specimen consisted of CD4+ or CD8+ T cells sorted from blood, obtained in a trial of the OX40 agonist ivuxolimab. The TCR comes from an adult with an advanced solid tumor such as melanoma, head and neck, liver or kidney cancer.

The DNA of the CDR3 is TGTGCCAGCAGTTCCCGCACTAGCGGGGTGGGTCCAGATACGCAGTATTTT. This sequence encodes CASSSRTSGVGPDTQYF. The chain uses TRBV27 and TRBJ2-3; TRBD2 agrees at 10 bases. The CDR3 has 17 amino acids. Germline values: CDR1 MNHEY, CDR2 SMNVEV (reference sequence). With V trimmed by 4 bases and J by 4 bases, 11 bases remained unmatched.